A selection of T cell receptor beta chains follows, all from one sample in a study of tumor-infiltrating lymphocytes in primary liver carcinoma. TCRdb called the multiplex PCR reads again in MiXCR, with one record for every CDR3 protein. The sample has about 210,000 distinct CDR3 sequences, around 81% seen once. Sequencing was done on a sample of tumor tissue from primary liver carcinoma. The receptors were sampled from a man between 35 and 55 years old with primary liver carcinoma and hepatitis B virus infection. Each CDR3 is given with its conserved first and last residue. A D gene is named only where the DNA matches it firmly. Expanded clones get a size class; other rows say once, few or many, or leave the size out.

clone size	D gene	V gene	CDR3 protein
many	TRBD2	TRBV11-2	CASSWDAPGLADTGELFF
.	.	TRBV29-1	CSGTAHGCEQYF
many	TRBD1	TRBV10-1	CASSRDRGLEQYF
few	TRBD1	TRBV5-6	CASGPQGANYGYTF
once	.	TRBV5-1	CASSLGQEAYNEQFF
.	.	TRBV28	CANREGRVSYGYTF
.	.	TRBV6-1	CANSTGQSYGYTF
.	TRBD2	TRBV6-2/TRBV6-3	CASSYPKGLAGERTGTQYF
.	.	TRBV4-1	CASSHTNDSYKQYF
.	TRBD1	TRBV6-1	CARSMGQSYGYTF
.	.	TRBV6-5	CAISYPGAETQYF
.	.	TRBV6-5	CTSSYPMGARNGEQYF
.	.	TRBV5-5	CASSLTVSEPQYF
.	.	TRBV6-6	CASTSQSYDEQFF
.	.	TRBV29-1	CNAGGGANQPQYF
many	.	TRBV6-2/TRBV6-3	CASSYSRLENYEQYF